These 32 T cell receptor beta chains came from one sample sequenced in a study of blood T cell repertoires in COVID-19. Sequencing was performed with immunoSEQ multiplex PCR; in TCRdb, only in-frame clones are kept and a portion is missing. This sample has 150,000 to 200,000 clones, with approximately 95% found just once. Sequences were obtained from peripheral blood. These receptors were collected from a woman in her sixties with COVID-19, enrolled during active disease.

The chain uses TRBV3-1 (or the pseudogene TRBV3-2) and TRBJ1-4; D not certain. CDR1 and CDR2 from the germline V gene are LGHDT and YNNKEL (reference sequence). The CDR3 consists of 14 residues. The V and J ends lost 3 bases and 8 bases respectively, with 13 bases between them. The CDR3 nucleotides are TGTGCCAGCAGCCAGGGCCGAATGAGCGAAAAACTGTTTTTT. Translating gives CASSQGRMSEKLFF.

The chain joins TRBV7-2 to TRBJ2-4; D possibly corresponds to TRBD2 (5 bases). Trimming pared 1 base from V and 8 bases from J, leaving 9 bases between. CDR1 and CDR2 from the germline V gene are SGHTA and FQGNSA. This CDR3 comprises 13 residues. CDR3 sequence reads: CASSLGIGDIQYF. DNA of the CDR3: TGTGCCAGCAGCTTAGGTATCGGGGACATTCAGTACTTC.

In regard to this clone: A junction boundary mismatches the germline segment, possibly from a read error. The genes are TRBV12-5 and TRBJ2-3; 9 bases map to TRBD2. CDR3 length: 13 residues. The germline gives CDR1 LGHNT, CDR2 FRNRAP. Here the CDR3 DNA reads TGTGCTAGTGGCCCTGGAGGCCTAGCGGGGAATATTTTT. It is translated as CASGPGGLAGNIF.

The CDR3 DNA reads as TGTGCCAGCAGTGCTTGGCGGGGAAACACCATATATTTT. It codes for CASSAWRGNTIYF. This chain links TRBV12-3 or TRBV12-4 with TRBJ1-3; no firm D call. This CDR3 is 13 amino acids long. V lost 5 bases and J 4 bases, leaving 9 bases between the germline ends.

The chain carries TRBV15 and TRBJ2-5, with TRBD1 matching over 8 bases. V shed 2 bases and J 5 bases; nucleotides not matched to a gene: 7. This CDR3 region has 15 residues. The germline V gene encodes CDR1 LNHNV and CDR2 YYDKDF (reference sequence). The CDR3 reads CATSRYRQGQETQYF. The CDR3 nucleotides are TGTGCCACCAGCAGATACAGACAGGGGCAGGAGACCCAGTACTTC.

This clone was observed once. The chain joins TRBV27 to TRBJ2-1; TRBD2 aligns across 10 bases. J lost 10 bases, V lost 4 bases, and 7 bases had no gene match. There are 14 residues in the CDR3. Germline CDR1 reads MNHEY; CDR2 reads SMNVEV (reference sequence). The CDR3 is CASSSAGGPGEQFF. The CDR3 DNA reads TGTGCCAGCAGTTCAGCGGGGGGGCCGGGAGAGCAGTTCTTC.

In its sample, this clone was seen once. The chain joins TRBV7-6 to TRBJ2-7; tentative D call: TRBD1 (6 bases). This CDR3 spans 13 amino acids. Germline V CDR1 and CDR2: SGHVS, FNYEAQ. V was pared by 5 bases and J by 2 bases, with 10 bases between. CDR3 sequence reads: CASSRGQPYEQYF. The CDR3 nucleotides read TGTGCCAGCAGCCGTGGACAGCCCTACGAGCAGTACTTC.

This chain links TRBV7-9 with TRBJ2-7; 7 nucleotides align to TRBD2. The germline gives CDR1 SEHNR, CDR2 FQNEAQ (reference sequence). The trim removed 5 bases at V and 7 bases at J, leaving 5 bases unmatched. The CDR3 runs to 12 residues. CDR3 coding DNA: TGTGCCAGCAGCCGGACCGGGAGGGAGCAGTACTTC. This gives the protein CASSRTGREQYF.

The table lists this clone with a count of one. The chain links TRBV30 to TRBJ1-2, with 9 nucleotides matching TRBD1. This CDR3 region has 13 residues. Per germline, CDR1 GTSNPN and CDR2 SVGIG (reference sequence). Trimming took 0 bases from V and 8 from J; bases not matched to a gene: 4. CDR3 residues: CAWSVRQGVGYTF. In DNA form, the CDR3 reads TGTGCCTGGAGTGTCCGACAGGGGGTGGGCTACACCTTC.

The chain combines TRBV9 with TRBJ1-4, with D tentatively TRBD1 (6 bases). Germline V gene lookup returns CDR1 SGDLS and CDR2 YYNGEE. The V end lost 2 bases, the J end lost 4 bases, and 12 bases lay between the germline ends. The length of the CDR3 is 15 residues. DNA of the CDR3: TGTGCCAGCAGCGTTGGGGGCCAGGGTAATGAAAAACTGTTTTTT. Amino acids: CASSVGGQGNEKLFF.

The chain joins TRBV19 to TRBJ1-2, with D hard to call. CDR1 and CDR2 (germline): LNHDA, SQIVND (reference sequence). The CDR3 contains 12 residues. Trimming removed 2 bases from V and 8 bases from J, with 9 bases in between. The CDR3 DNA is TGTGCCAGTAGTATAATAGGGAGGGGCTACACCTTC. Its protein is CASSIIGRGYTF.

This chain connects TRBV11-2 to TRBJ2-1, with D possibly matching TRBD1 (5 bases). This CDR3 contains 14 residues. Germline V gene data show CDR1 as SGHAT and CDR2 as FQNNGV. V gave up 4 bases and J gave up 7 bases, with 14 bases separating them. The CDR3 protein is CASSSDGARNEQFF. The CDR3 coding sequence is TGTGCCAGCAGCTCAGATGGGGCGAGGAATGAGCAGTTCTTC. The variable domain in full, completed from reference TRBV11-2 and TRBJ2-1, reads EAGVAQSPRYKIIEKRQSVAFWCNPISGHATLYWYQQILGQGPKLLIQFQNNGVVDDSQLPKDRFSAERLKGVDSTLKIQPAKLEDSAVYLCASSSDGARNEQFFGPGTRLTVL.

DNA of the CDR3: TGTGCCATCAGTGAACAGCATAGCAATCAGCCCCAGCATTTT. Its protein product is CAISEQHSNQPQHF. This chain links TRBV10-3 with TRBJ1-5; no definite D call. Trimming left V 3 bases short and J 0 bases short, with 6 bases between. Germline V gene lookup returns CDR1 ENHRY and CDR2 SYGVKD. This CDR3 has 14 amino acids.

The chain uses TRBV6-6 and TRBJ1-2; TRBD1 matches 8 bases. The CDR3 totals 16 residues. With V trimmed by 2 bases and J by 2 bases, 7 bases remained unmatched. Germline CDR1 MNHNY, CDR2 SVGAGI (reference sequence). CDR3 nucleotides: TGTGCCAGCAGTTACGGAGCGACAGGGGAGAACTATGGCTACACCTTC. It is translated as CASSYGATGENYGYTF.

V is TRBV4-2 and J is TRBJ1-2; weak D call: TRBD1 (6 bases). The CDR3 is made up of 13 amino acids. CDR1 is LGHNA and CDR2 is YNFKEQ in the germline V gene. Trimming left V 3 bases short and J 2 bases short, with 7 bases between. Written as DNA, the CDR3 is TGTGCCAGCAGCCATACAGGGAACTATGGCTACACCTTC. Encoded protein: CASSHTGNYGYTF.

CDR3 in amino acids: CASSMGRDQPQHF. In DNA, the CDR3 is TGTGCCAGTAGTATGGGGAGGGATCAGCCCCAGCATTTT. The V gene is TRBV19, the J gene TRBJ1-5; D not certain. This CDR3 has 13 residues. The V end was cut by 3 bases, the J end by 5 bases, with 8 bases between. Germline CDR1 LNHDA, CDR2 SQIVND (reference sequence).

The V and J genes are TRBV24-1 and TRBJ2-1; 8 bases line up with TRBD1. Germline CDR1 KGHDR, CDR2 SFDVKD. The CDR3 consists of 15 residues. V shed 2 bases and J 5 bases; nucleotides not matched to a gene: 4. Here the CDR3 DNA reads TGTGCCACCAGTGATTCTGGACAGGGAAACAATGAGCAGTTCTTC. The encoded protein is CATSDSGQGNNEQFF.

CDR3 protein: CASSLFATDTQYF. The CDR3 DNA reads as TGTGCCAGCAGCTTATTCGCGACAGATACGCAGTATTTT. The chain employs TRBV7-3 and TRBJ2-3; no firm D call. V gave up 2 bases and J gave up 3 bases, with 6 bases separating them. CDR3 size: 13 residues. Germline CDR1 and CDR2: SGHTA and FQGTGA.

The rearrangement links TRBV9 to TRBJ1-4; D is undetermined. This CDR3 has 15 amino acids. Trimming cost V 0 bases and J 8 bases, with 14 bases left between them. CDR1 is SGDLS, CDR2 YYNGEE, per germline. CDR3 residues: CASSVVPGREEKLFF. In DNA, the CDR3 is TGTGCCAGCAGCGTAGTTCCCGGACGGGAAGAAAAACTGTTTTTT.

The V gene is TRBV15, the J gene TRBJ1-5; 7 nucleotides align to TRBD1. V shed 4 bases, J shed 6 bases, and the junction held 9 bases outside the gene matches. The CDR3 is 15 residues long. Per germline, CDR1 LNHNV and CDR2 YYDKDF (reference sequence). This CDR3 is CATSTYRGSGQPQHF. CDR3 in DNA: TGTGCCACCAGCACATACAGGGGATCAGGTCAGCCCCAGCATTTT.

The rearrangement joins TRBV6-2 or TRBV6-3 to TRBJ1-2, with D possibly being TRBD1 (5 bases). Between the trimmed V and J ends, which lost 3 bases and 10 bases, there was a span of 15 bases. Germline CDR1 and CDR2: MNHEY and SVGEGT. The CDR3 contains 13 residues. The CDR3 loop is CASSYLPLRDYTF. The CDR3 DNA follows: TGTGCCAGCAGTTATCTGCCTCTCAGGGACTACACCTTC.

The chain combines TRBV4-2 with TRBJ2-7; D gene ambiguous. Looked up from germline, CDR1 is LGHNA and CDR2 is YNFKEQ. The V end lost 0 bases, the J end lost 3 bases, and 12 bases lay between the germline ends. This CDR3 has 15 amino acids. For the CDR3, the DNA is TGTGCCAGCAGCCAAGACTTTACACAAATCTACGAGCAGTACTTC. Translating it yields CASSQDFTQIYEQYF.

V usage is TRBV5-6 and J usage is TRBJ2-1; TRBD2 matches 7 bases. Trimming cost V 4 bases and J 3 bases; bases outside gene matches: 1. The CDR3 contains 13 residues. CDR1 and CDR2 (germline): SGHDT, YYEEEE. This CDR3 is CASSGGVYNEQFF. The DNA of the CDR3 is TGTGCCAGCAGCGGGGGGGTCTACAATGAGCAGTTCTTC. Full variable domain (missing parts from reference TRBV5-6 and TRBJ2-1): DAGVTQSPTHLIKTRGQQVTLRCSPKSGHDTVSWYQQALGQGPQFIFQYYEEEERQRGNFPDRFSGHQFPNYSSELNVNALLLGDSALYLCASSGGVYNEQFFGPGTRLTVL.

The J gene is TRBJ1-1, the V gene TRBV4-3, with 7 bases fitting TRBD1. J was trimmed by 4 bases and V by 3 bases; bases with no gene match: 11. The germline CDR1 and CDR2 sequences are LGHNA and YSLEER. CDR3 length: 16 residues. The CDR3 here is CASSQELRQGGTEAFF. The DNA for the CDR3 is TGCGCCAGCAGCCAGGAGCTCCGACAGGGCGGCACTGAAGCTTTCTTT.

The rearrangement uses TRBV5-1 and TRBJ1-1; maybe TRBD1 (5 bases). Germline V gives CDR1 SGHRS, CDR2 YFSETQ. Trimming stripped 4 bases from V and 9 bases from J, with 16 bases between. There are 13 residues in the CDR3. The CDR3 DNA follows: TGCGCCAGCAGCCTCGCAGGGTTATCGCAAGCTTTCTTT. Its protein product is CASSLAGLSQAFF.

The chain uses TRBV2 and TRBJ1-1; 12 nucleotides match TRBD1. Germline V CDR1 and CDR2: SNHLY, FYNNEI. With 6 bases clipped from V and 1 base from J, the junction kept 3 bases outside the gene matches. CDR3 length equals 15 residues. The CDR3 here is CASSPGQGANTEAFF. CDR3 DNA: TGTGCCAGCAGCCCGGGACAGGGGGCGAACACTGAAGCTTTCTTT. The variable domain in full, with the rest retrieved from reference TRBV2 and TRBJ1-1, is EPEVTQTPSHQVTQMGQEVILRCVPISNHLYFYWYRQILGQKVEFLVSFYNNEISEKSEIFDDQFSVERPDGSNFTLKIRSTKLEDSAMYFCASSPGQGANTEAFFGQGTRLTVV.

The genes are TRBV6-4 and TRBJ2-6, with D perhaps matching TRBD1 (6 bases). The CDR3 length is 15 residues. Germline lookup yields CDR1 MRHNA and CDR2 SNTAGT. Trimming removed 0 bases at V and 3 bases at J, with 6 bases between. The CDR3 reads CASSDSQGGANVLTF. In nucleotides, the CDR3 is TGTGCCAGCAGTGACTCACAGGGTGGGGCCAACGTCCTGACTTTC.

The V gene is TRBV4-1, the J gene TRBJ1-5, with D hard to call. The CDR3 length is 14 residues. V shed 1 base and J shed 2 bases, with 6 bases lying between them. Germline V CDR1 and CDR2: MGHRA, YSYEKL. Here the CDR3 reads CASSQGQGNQPQHF. The CDR3 DNA sequence: TGCGCCAGCAGCCAAGGTCAGGGCAATCAGCCCCAGCATTTT.

This clone was counted a single time. This sequence joins TRBV7-2 and TRBJ1-2; TRBD1 matches at 8 bases. The germline gives CDR1 SGHTA, CDR2 FQGNSA. J gave up 0 bases and V 5 bases, and 5 bases lay outside the gene matches. This CDR3 comprises 15 residues. CDR3: CASSPGTGSNYGYTF. For the CDR3, the DNA is TGTGCCAGCAGCCCAGGGACAGGCTCTAACTATGGCTACACCTTC. The whole variable domain, filled in from reference TRBV7-2 and TRBJ1-2, reads GAGVSQSPSNKVTEKGKDVELRCDPISGHTALYWYRQSLGQGLEFLIYFQGNSAPDKSGLPSDRFSAERTGGSVSTLTIQRTQQEDSAVYLCASSPGTGSNYGYTFGSGTRLTVV.

The rearrangement links TRBV5-5 to TRBJ1-4; D perhaps matches TRBD1 (5 bases). Trimming stripped 5 bases from V and 5 bases from J, with 22 bases between. The CDR3 contains 17 residues. From germline, CDR1 is SGHKS and CDR2 YYEKEE (reference sequence). CDR3 protein: CASRRAFGAAGNEKLFF. DNA of the CDR3: TGTGCCAGCAGGAGAGCCTTCGGGGCAGCGGGCAATGAAAAACTGTTTTTT. Combining the CDR3 with reference TRBV5-5 and TRBJ1-4 gives the whole variable domain DAGVTQSPTHLIKTRGQQVTLRCSPISGHKSVSWYQQVLGQGPQFIFQYYEKEERGRGNFPDRFSARQFPNYSSELNVNALLLGDSALYLCASRRAFGAAGNEKLFFGSGTQLSVL.

This CDR3 reads CASIGWQGNTGELFF. In DNA, the CDR3 is TGTGCCAGCATAGGGTGGCAGGGGAACACCGGGGAGCTGTTTTTT. V gene TRBV6-6 combines with J gene TRBJ2-2, with D perhaps matching TRBD1 (5 bases). This CDR3 comprises 15 residues. Germline CDR1 MNHNY, CDR2 SVGAGI (reference sequence). Trimming left V 7 bases short and J 1 base short, with 13 bases between.

The chain's CDR3 is CASSSTNYGYTF. CDR3 in DNA: TGTGCCAGCAGTTCCACAAATTATGGCTACACCTTC. V usage is TRBV27 and J usage is TRBJ1-2; D is ambiguous. In germline, CDR1 is MNHEY, CDR2 SMNVEV (reference sequence). The germline V and J ends were trimmed by 4 bases and 5 bases, with 8 bases remaining between them. The CDR3 is made up of 12 amino acids.